This T cell receptor (beta chain) derives from a study of shared clonotypes between healthy human individuals. General observations from the study: The sole specimen, blood, was sampled, and tissue repertoires likely differ.

Worth noting for this clone: Its antigen is undetermined.

Only in-frame clones appear in the TCRdb table, and some are missing; sequencing was by immunoSEQ multiplex PCR. The sample yields 2 million to 2.5 million clones, approximately 96% seen once. Germline assignment: CDR1 LNHNV and CDR2 YYDKDF (reference sequence). Trimming cost V 5 bases and J 6 bases, with 14 bases left between them. The CDR3 is 13 residues long. The origin of this receptor is a young man in good health. Sequencing was done on a sample of naive CD4+ T cells sorted from blood. Indicated subset: CD45RA+ positively selected. The rearrangement uses TRBV15 and TRBJ2-7; perhaps TRBD1 as D (5 bases). CDR3 sequence: CATSSSQGREQYF. DNA for the CDR3: TGTGCCACCAGCTCTAGTCAGGGCCGCGAGCAGTACTTC. Filled out from reference TRBV15 and TRBJ2-7, the complete variable domain reads DAMVIQNPRYQVTQFGKPVTLSCSQTLNHNVMYWYQQKSSQAPKLLFHYYDKDFNNEADTPDNFQSRRPNTSFCFLDIRSPGLGDTAMYLCATSSSQGREQYFGPGTRLTVT.